This TCR beta chain was found in a study of metastatic and nonmetastatic thyroid tumors. Whole-study context: Repertoire data that came from the blood and tumor or nodule tissue of malignant and benign thyroid patients were compared.

Regarding the study as a whole: Versus benign nodules, malignant thyroid tumors reportedly had significantly higher TCR beta diversity, in blood and tumor.

TCRdb re-called clones via MiXCR from the PCR reads. The table records 25,000 to 35,000 clones, 15% to 20% of them present only once. This CDR3 has 16 amino acids. The trim removed 5 bases at V and 5 bases at J, leaving 10 bases unmatched. There are many counts of this clone. Its target is not known. Thyroid surgery was preceded by no treatment in any patient. The sequence was obtained from a female donor with papillary thyroid cancer or a benign thyroid nodule (not recorded which). Some clones in this sample may be carry-over from other donors' samples. Material: blood. The chain joins TRBV12-3 or TRBV12-4 to TRBJ2-3; 10 positions match TRBD1. The chain's CDR3 is CASSPGGTGVEDTQYF. The CDR3 region has the DNA TGTGCCAGCAGTCCCGGGGGGACAGGGGTTGAAGATACGCAGTATTTT.